This TCR beta chain was obtained from a study of blood T cell repertoires in COVID-19. Whole-study context: Spain, Italy and the United States supplied samples that represented acute and convalescent COVID-19. T cells, B-cell-depleted T cells, or PBMCs provided the cDNA or gDNA that served as material.

As processed by the authors: Reference gene primer amplification gave estimated nucleated cell counts. Repertoires were generated with immunoSEQ multiplex PCR, while TCRdb's copy carries only in-frame clones and drops some. V and J calls plus clone size are reproduced from that table; the DNA served to infer D and trimming. This table holds 110,000 to 150,000 clones, almost 85% found once. The V gene end was trimmed by 6 bases and the J gene end by 5 bases; junction bases not matched to a gene: 16. The germline V gene encodes CDR1 SGHDN and CDR2 FVKESK. CDR3 length: 18 residues. Sequencing used peripheral blood. The TCR sequence derives from a man aged 45 to 65 with acute or convalescent COVID-19. The gene calls are TRBV14 and TRBJ2-5; TRBD1 matches 12 bases. CDR3 bases: TGTGCCAGCAGTCCGTATTCGGGAGGGACAGGGGGCCTGGAGACCCAGTACTTC. Encoded protein: CASSPYSGGTGGLETQYF.